This TCR beta chain was identified during a study of T-cell reconstitution after alpha-beta-depleted transplantation in children. Unique molecular identifiers were used in preparing the TCRbeta library. TCRdb used MiXCR to reprocess the PCR reads, holding one entry per CDR3 protein. Of some 550,000 distinct CDR3 sequences listed, approximately 16% are singletons. The germline V gene has CDR1 SGHRS and CDR2 YFSETQ. The CDR3 totals 15 residues. Germline trimming cut 4 bases from V and 6 bases from J; bases unmatched to any gene: 4. This clonotype was found a few times. This material consisted of PBMCs from the stem cell graft donor, taken from the stem cell graft. This receptor was identified in a human donor who donated a stem cell graft to a child with acute lymphoblastic leukemia. This chain uses TRBV5-1 with TRBJ2-1, with TRBD2 matching over 13 bases. CDR3 sequence (DNA): TGCGCCAGCAGCGCCCGACTAGCGGGAGGCAATGAGCAGTTCTTC. The encoded protein is CASSARLAGGNEQFF.